The subject of this entry is one T cell receptor (beta chain). The data derive from a study of blood T cell repertoires in COVID-19. The wider study: Specimens from acute and convalescent COVID-19 originated in the United States, Italy and Spain. The cDNA or gDNA used as material had been derived from T cells, B-cell-depleted T cells, or PBMCs.

V gave up 3 bases and J gave up 10 bases; unmatched junction bases: 13. The CDR3 has 16 residues. In germline, CDR1 is SGHRS, CDR2 YFSETQ. In the original analysis: Researchers report that nucleated cell counts were estimated from reference gene primer amplification. The assay was immunoSEQ multiplex PCR, and TCRdb's table has in-frame clones only and misses some. Clonal size and the V and J genes are those of that table, whereas D and trimming came from the DNA. There are 40,000 to 45,000 clones in the sample; about 92% occur only once, and approximately 12% lies in the top ten. The TCR was taken from a human donor in a cohort sampled during active COVID-19. The sequencing input was peripheral blood. The V call is TRBV5-1, the J call TRBJ1-4; TRBD1 agrees at 9 bases. The CDR3 nucleotides are TGCGCCAGCAGCTCCCAGGCAGGACAGGGGATTTTAAAACTGTTTTTT. Translated: CASSSQAGQGILKLFF.